Each of the 27 T cell receptor beta chains below was sequenced from the same sample in a study of human T cells and chemical hapten exposure. Regarding time point: pre-sensitization, week 0. The sample's treatment: therapeutic diphenylcyclopropenone sensitization with weekly scalp DPC. Using its own MiXCR run on the RACE reads, TCRdb lists one record per CDR3 protein. The sample includes a few hundred thousand distinct CDR3 sequences, around 5.5% of them seen just once. This specimen was whole blood, taken in connection with sensitization to the hapten diphenylcyclopropenone (DPC). Receptors originate from a woman under 30 with alopecia areata. Some clones in this sample may be carry-over from other donors' samples.

The rearrangement links TRBV5-1 to TRBJ2-7; D unresolved. Trimming removed 4 bases at V and 0 bases at J, with 14 bases between. CDR1 and CDR2 from the germline V gene are SGHRS and YFSETQ. The CDR3 is made up of 15 amino acids. In nucleotides, the CDR3 is TGCGCCAGCAGCCCCGACTCTCCCGCCTCCTACGAGCAGTACTTC. This sequence encodes CASSPDSPASYEQYF.

This clonotype was recorded a few times. This chain joins TRBV20-1 and TRBJ2-3; D remains ambiguous. Germline lookup yields CDR1 DFQATT and CDR2 SNEGSKA (reference sequence). The V end was cut by 3 bases, the J end by 6 bases, with 7 bases between. The CDR3 length is 11 residues. The CDR3 loop is CSASLGDTQYF. The CDR3, as DNA: TGCAGTGCTAGTTTAGGGGATACGCAGTATTTT.

This clonotype showed up just a few times. This chain links TRBV6-6 with TRBJ1-2, with D hard to call. Germline lookup yields CDR1 MNHNY and CDR2 SVGAGI (reference sequence). Between the trimmed V and J ends, which lost 0 bases and 7 bases, there was a span of 21 bases. The CDR3 is 17 amino acids. The DNA for the CDR3 is TGTGCCAGCAGTTACTCGATAGTAGACGGGAGGGCGGGTGGCTACACCTTC. Translating gives CASSYSIVDGRAGGYTF.

This clonotype was recorded many times. The chain uses TRBV7-6 and TRBJ2-1, with D maybe TRBD2 (6 bases). CDR1 SGHVS and CDR2 FNYEAQ come from the germline V gene. Trimming removed 5 bases at V and 4 bases at J, with 18 bases between. The CDR3 spans 16 residues. Here the CDR3 reads CASSRRTILIYNEQFF. CDR3 nucleotides: TGTGCCAGCAGCCGACGGACTATCCTTATATACAATGAGCAGTTCTTC.

This clonotype has at least ten counts. The chain carries TRBV10-3 and TRBJ1-1; a possible D gene is TRBD1 (5 bases). V was shortened by 11 bases and J by 7 bases, with 20 bases between the two germline ends. Per germline, CDR1 ENHRY and CDR2 SYGVKD. The CDR3 is 13 amino acids. CDR3 amino acids: CASTRDGTNEAFF. The CDR3 nucleotides are TGTGCCTCTACCCGGGACGGCACAAATGAAGCTTTCTTT.

This clonotype was counted a few times. The CDR3 loop is CSAAGTPLAQYF. The CDR3 DNA sequence: TGCAGTGCTGCCGGGACTCCCTTAGCGCAGTATTTT. J is TRBJ2-3 and V is TRBV20-1; a possible D gene is TRBD2 (6 bases). Trimming shortened V by 5 bases and J by 10 bases, and 16 bases separated the two germline ends. This CDR3 is 12 amino acids long. Germline-derived CDR1 and CDR2 are DFQATT and SNEGSKA (reference sequence).

This clonotype was found a few times. The chain joins TRBV12-3 or TRBV12-4 to TRBJ2-6; 7 bases are a match to TRBD1. CDR3 size: 17 residues. Losses at the gene ends were 1 base for V and 0 bases for J; bases not matched to a gene: 3. CDR3 protein: CASSLEQGISGANVLTF. The CDR3 coding sequence is TGTGCCAGCAGTTTAGAACAGGGGATCTCTGGGGCCAACGTCCTGACTTTC.

This clonotype has a count of ten or more. The chain employs TRBV11-2 and TRBJ2-7; D not certain. V lost 5 bases and J 5 bases, leaving 16 bases between the germline ends. The V gene's germline CDR1 is SGHAT and CDR2 FQNNGV. The CDR3 extends over 14 amino acids. The DNA of the CDR3 is TGTGCCAGCAGCCAGACGACTCGCCCCAACGAGCAGTACTTC. Translation: CASSQTTRPNEQYF.

A few counts support this clonotype. The genes are TRBV2 and TRBJ1-5, with D possibly matching TRBD1 (5 bases). Per the germline V gene, CDR1 is SNHLY and CDR2 is FYNNEI. The CDR3 sequence is 13 residues long. Trimming pared 2 bases from V and 9 bases from J, leaving 11 bases between. The CDR3 loop reads CASSENRSSPQHF. For the CDR3, the DNA is TGTGCCAGCAGTGAAAACAGGAGTTCGCCCCAGCATTTT.

This clonotype was picked up a small number of times. The chain has TRBV6-1 and TRBJ1-4; no firm D call. CDR3 length: 15 amino acids. V was trimmed by 4 bases and J by 0 bases, leaving 9 bases between them. Germline assignment: CDR1 MNHNS and CDR2 SASEGT. CDR3 sequence reads: CASSGQFATNEKLFF. Here the CDR3 DNA reads TGTGCCAGCAGTGGGCAATTTGCAACTAATGAAAAACTGTTTTTT.

This chain links TRBV7-3 with TRBJ2-7; D is possibly TRBD2 (5 bases). This CDR3 contains 14 residues. Germline V gene sequence: CDR1 SGHTA, CDR2 FQGTGA. Trimming removed 2 bases from V and 1 base from J, with 9 bases in between. CDR3 DNA sequence: TGTGCCAGCAGCTTAGATAGCGCGTCCTACGAGCAGTACTTC. It encodes CASSLDSASYEQYF.

This clonotype has a count of ten or more. The CDR3 here is CASSPGQGDYNEQFF. For the CDR3, the DNA is TGTGCCAGCAGTCCCGGACAGGGGGACTATAATGAGCAGTTCTTC. The V call is TRBV6-2 or TRBV6-3, the J call TRBJ2-1, with 10 nucleotides matching TRBD1. J lost 7 bases, V lost 5 bases, and 8 bases had no gene match. Germline CDR1 and CDR2: MNHEY and SVGEGT. The CDR3 is 15 residues long.

This chain joins TRBV7-2 and TRBJ1-6; the D is unclear. This CDR3 has 13 residues. V lost 3 bases and J lost 10, with 10 bases in between. The germline gives CDR1 SGHTA, CDR2 FQGNSA. Here the CDR3 DNA reads TGTGCCAGCAGCTTTCGCGAAATATCACCCCTCCACTTT. Amino acid sequence: CASSFREISPLHF.

In this sample, this clonotype turned up a few times. CDR3 nucleotides: TGTGCCTTATCAGGGGGCGGGGGCTATGGCTACACCTTC. Its protein product is CALSGGGGYGYTF. The rearrangement joins TRBV24-1 to TRBJ1-2; 8 nucleotides align to TRBD1. V was clipped by 12 bases and J by 4 bases; unmatched bases: 9. From germline, CDR1 is KGHDR and CDR2 SFDVKD. This CDR3 is 13 amino acids long.

This clonotype appeared a few times. This chain joins TRBV5-1 and TRBJ1-3; D not resolved. The germline CDR1 and CDR2 sequences are SGHRS and YFSETQ. The V and J ends lost 0 bases and 8 bases respectively, with 12 bases between them. This CDR3 is built from 14 residues. CDR3 protein: CASSLAGGLDTIYF. As DNA, the CDR3 is TGCGCCAGCAGCTTGGCCGGAGGGCTGGACACCATATATTTT.

The sample holds many counts of this clonotype. This chain joins TRBV13 and TRBJ1-2; D possibly corresponds to TRBD1 (6 bases). V dropped 4 bases and J dropped 4 bases, with 19 bases sitting between them. Germline V gene lookup returns CDR1 PRHDT and CDR2 FYEKMQ (reference sequence). The CDR3 is 16 amino acids. CDR3 sequence: CASSSRTDLILYGYTF. Written as DNA, the CDR3 is TGTGCCAGCAGCTCCCGGACAGACCTTATACTCTATGGCTACACCTTC. Full variable domain (remainder filled in from reference TRBV13 and TRBJ1-2): AAGVIQSPRHLIKEKRETATLKCYPIPRHDTVYWYQQGPGQDPQFLISFYEKMQSDKGSIPDRFSAQQFSDYHSELNMSSLELGDSALYFCASSSRTDLILYGYTFGSGTRLTVV.

This clonotype was observed a handful of times. The chain uses TRBV4-2 and TRBJ2-7; D might be TRBD1 or TRBD2, each matching 6 bases. There are 16 residues in the CDR3. Germline V lookup: CDR1 LGHNA, CDR2 YNFKEQ. Between the trimmed V and J ends, which lost 0 bases and 0 bases, there was a span of 12 bases. CDR3 DNA: TGTGCCAGCAGCCAAGATCCCGGGGGCGGCTCCTACGAGCAGTACTTC. Translation gives CASSQDPGGGSYEQYF.

This clonotype was counted many times. This chain links TRBV27 with TRBJ2-7, with 8 bases that match TRBD1. Germline assignment: CDR1 MNHEY and CDR2 SMNVEV (reference sequence). V lost 3 bases and J lost 3; bases outside the gene matches: 4. This CDR3 has 14 residues. DNA of the CDR3: TGTGCCAGCAGTTTCAGGGGGCCCGGCTACGAGCAGTACTTC. The encoded protein is CASSFRGPGYEQYF.

The table lists this clonotype with many counts. CDR3 region: CASSLATGTETQYF. CDR3 sequence (DNA): TGTGCCAGCAGCTTAGCGACGGGGACGGAGACCCAGTACTTC. The rearrangement uses TRBV7-9 and TRBJ2-5, with D perhaps given as TRBD1 or TRBD2 (5 bases each). Germline loops: CDR1 SEHNR, CDR2 FQNEAQ (reference sequence). The V end lost 0 bases, the J end lost 5 bases, and 10 bases lay between the germline ends. The CDR3 length is 14 residues.

This clonotype was seen repeatedly, ten times or more. The chain couples TRBV28 to TRBJ2-1; 12 bases line up with TRBD2. V shed 6 bases and J 6 bases; nucleotides not matched to a gene: 3. This CDR3 spans 14 amino acids. Germline loops: CDR1 MDHEN, CDR2 SYDVKM. Here the CDR3 DNA reads TGTGCCAGCAGCGGACTAGCGGGGTCCAATGAGCAGTTCTTC. Encoded protein: CASSGLAGSNEQFF.

This clonotype was detected many times. This sequence joins TRBV3-1 and TRBJ2-5; no definite D call. Germline V gene sequence: CDR1 LGHDT, CDR2 YNNKEL (reference sequence). The ends were cut back, 1 base at V and 0 bases at J, with 3 bases in the middle. The CDR3 totals 13 residues. CDR3 in DNA: TGTGCCAGCAGCCAAGGACACCAAGAGACCCAGTACTTC. The encoded protein is CASSQGHQETQYF.

This clonotype turned up a few times. This sequence joins TRBV24-1 and TRBJ1-2; D might be TRBD1 (5 bases). The ends were cut back, 3 bases at V and 8 bases at J, with 21 bases in the middle. Germline values: CDR1 KGHDR, CDR2 SFDVKD. The CDR3 has 16 residues. This CDR3 is CATSDTIIGSGDGYTF. The CDR3 nucleotides are TGTGCCACCAGTGATACCATCATTGGGTCGGGGGACGGCTACACCTTC.

The genes are TRBV9 and TRBJ2-1; D might be TRBD1 (6 bases). Looked up from germline, CDR1 is SGDLS and CDR2 is YYNGEE. The CDR3 consists of 15 residues. Trimming took 0 bases from V and 9 from J, leaving 16 bases between them. This chain's CDR3 is CASSVEGKPGVEQFF. DNA of the CDR3: TGTGCCAGCAGCGTAGAAGGCAAGCCAGGGGTTGAGCAGTTCTTC.

The chain joins TRBV18 to TRBJ2-2, with a possible D match to TRBD1 (6 bases). CDR3 size: 18 residues. Trimming took off 1 base at V and 6 bases at J, with 21 bases between the two ends. The V gene's germline CDR1 is KGHSH and CDR2 LQKENI. The CDR3 bases are TGTGCCAGCTCACCACTTAGAACACCCCAGGGGATTGCCGGGGAGCTGTTTTTT. Translation gives CASSPLRTPQGIAGELFF.

In this sample, this clonotype turned up a few times. V usage is TRBV6-5 and J usage is TRBJ2-5; weak D call: TRBD2 (5 bases). The CDR3 runs to 14 residues. Trimming stripped 0 bases from V and 9 bases from J, with 14 bases between. Germline V gene lookup returns CDR1 MNHEY and CDR2 SVGAGI. The CDR3 DNA follows: TGTGCCAGCAGTTACTCGAAACAAATCGGGGCCCAGTACTTC. Its translation: CASSYSKQIGAQYF.

This clonotype was detected a few times. V is TRBV28 and J is TRBJ2-7, with unresolved D. V was shortened by 5 bases and J by 2 bases, with 10 bases between the two germline ends. This CDR3 comprises 13 residues. Looked up from germline, CDR1 is MDHEN and CDR2 is SYDVKM. The CDR3 DNA is TGTGCCAGCAGTGAAGGGAACCCCTACGAGCAGTACTTC. It encodes CASSEGNPYEQYF.

The chain carries TRBV7-9 and TRBJ1-4; D remains ambiguous. CDR1 is SEHNR and CDR2 is FQNEAQ in the germline V gene (reference sequence). The CDR3 is 15 amino acids. V was cut by 1 base and J by 4 bases, with 10 bases left in between. For the CDR3, the DNA is TGTGCCAGCAGCTTAGGGGCGCAGATTAATGAAAAACTGTTTTTT. Amino acids: CASSLGAQINEKLFF.